This TCR beta chain was observed in a study of T cells of healthy individuals. This CDR3 contains 13 residues. Trimming took 7 bases from V and 4 from J; bases not matched to a gene: 4. Germline assignment: CDR1 LGHNA and CDR2 YSLEER. This clonotype has ten or more counts. TCRdb reprocessed the 5' RACE reads with MiXCR, giving one entry per CDR3 protein. The table shows more than 85,000 distinct CDR3 sequences, with roughly 18% occurring only once. This sequence was found in a human donor in good health. This chain connects TRBV4-3 to TRBJ2-3; 8 bases match TRBD2. The CDR3 DNA follows: TGCGCCAGCAAAGGGCGGGAGGCAGATACGCAGTATTTT. The encoded protein is CASKGREADTQYF.